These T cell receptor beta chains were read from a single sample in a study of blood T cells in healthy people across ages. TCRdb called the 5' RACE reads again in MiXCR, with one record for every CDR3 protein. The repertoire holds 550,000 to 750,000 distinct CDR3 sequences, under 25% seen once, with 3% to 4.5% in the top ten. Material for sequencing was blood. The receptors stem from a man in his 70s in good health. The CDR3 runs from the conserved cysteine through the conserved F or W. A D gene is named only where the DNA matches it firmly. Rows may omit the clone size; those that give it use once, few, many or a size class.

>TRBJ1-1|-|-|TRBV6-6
CASSYGLGVMNTEAFF
TGTGCCAGCAGTTACGGGCTTGGGGTTATGAACACTGAAGCTTTCTTT
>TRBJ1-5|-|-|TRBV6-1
CASSEAVGGNQPQHF
TGTGCCAGCAGTGAAGCGGTAGGGGGCAATCAGCCCCAGCATTTT
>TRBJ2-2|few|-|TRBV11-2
CASSLVGGAGELFF
TGTGCCAGCAGCTTAGTAGGGGGGGCCGGGGAGCTGTTTTTT
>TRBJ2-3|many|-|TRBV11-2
CASSLPPLGLAVSTDTQYF
TGTGCCAGCAGCTTGCCTCCACTAGGGCTAGCAGTTAGCACAGATACGCAGTATTTT
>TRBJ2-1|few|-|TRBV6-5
CASRDSGLMPGTYNEQFF
TGTGCCAGCAGGGACTCGGGACTGATGCCTGGTACCTACAATGAGCAGTTCTTC
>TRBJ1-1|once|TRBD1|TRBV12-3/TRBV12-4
CASRGQGSTEAFF
TGTGCCAGCAGGGGACAGGGAAGCACTGAAGCTTTCTTT
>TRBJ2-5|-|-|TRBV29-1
CSVEDPPRGTQYF
TGCAGCGTTGAAGATCCTCCGCGGGGGACCCAGTACTTC
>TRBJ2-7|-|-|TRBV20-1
CSARDRRANYEQYF
TGCAGTGCTAGAGATCGACGGGCTAACTACGAGCAGTACTTC
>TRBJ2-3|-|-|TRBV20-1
CSAGTVGTDTQYF
TGCAGTGCTGGGACTGTGGGTACAGATACGCAGTATTTT
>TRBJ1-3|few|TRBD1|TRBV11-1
CASSPTRTGGPYRTSGNTIYF
TGTGCCAGCAGCCCTACCCGGACAGGGGGCCCATACCGAACCTCTGGAAACACCATATATTTT
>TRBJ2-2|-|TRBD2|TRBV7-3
CASSSTSGSSPGELFF
TGTGCCAGCAGCAGCACTAGCGGGAGTTCCCCCGGGGAGCTGTTTTTT
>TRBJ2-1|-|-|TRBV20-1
CSAQKRDEQFF
TGCAGTGCACAAAAGCGAGATGAGCAGTTCTTC
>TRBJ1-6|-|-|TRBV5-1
CASSLTQGSQNSPLHF
TGCGCCAGCAGCTTGACCCAGGGTTCGCAAAATTCACCCCTCCACTTT
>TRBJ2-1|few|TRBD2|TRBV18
CASSMTSANNEQFF
TGTGCCAGCTCCATGACTAGCGCGAACAATGAGCAGTTCTTC
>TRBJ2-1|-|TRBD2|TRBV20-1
CSAPTSGRGHNNEQFF
TGCAGTGCTCCGACTAGCGGGAGAGGCCATAACAATGAGCAGTTCTTC
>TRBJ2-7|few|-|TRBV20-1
CSARGRYEQYF
TGCAGTGCTAGGGGCCGCTACGAGCAGTACTTC
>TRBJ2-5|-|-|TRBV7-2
CASSLEVWRVQETQYF
TGTGCCAGCAGCTTAGAAGTTTGGCGGGTCCAAGAGACCCAGTACTTC